The clone carrying this T cell receptor beta chain was counted ten times or more. Antigen unknown. This entry belongs to a study of T cell repertoires in cytomegalovirus infection. As for the study in general: From public TCR beta signatures came an indication of both CMV infection and matching HLA type. Study-level points and caveats: CMV carriers having the relevant HLA were flagged by cumulative public TCR beta family frequency. The response measured ex vivo was dominated by TCR beta clonotypes (HLA-C-restricted and CMV-specific).

Each CDR3 protein is one row after TCRdb ran MiXCR on the reads. The sample lists almost 550,000 distinct CDR3 sequences, approximately 15% occurring once. Trimming shortened V by 5 bases and J by 7 bases, and 12 bases separated the two germline ends. The V gene's germline CDR1 is SGHTA and CDR2 FQGTGA. This CDR3 has 14 amino acids. The source material was CD8+ T cells from PBMCs. V gene TRBV7-3 combines with J gene TRBJ1-6; possible D gene TRBD1, 6 bases. This sequence was found in a human donor in good health (CMV status not recorded). Some clones in this sample may be carry-over from other donors' samples. The CDR3 reads CASSHGTQNSPLHF. CDR3 bases: TGTGCCAGCAGCCACGGGACACAGAATTCACCCCTCCACTTT.